This passage covers 28 T cell receptor beta chains from one sample sequenced in a study of T cells in Graves' hyperthyroidism and ophthalmopathy. RNA transcripts yielded amplified TCR beta CDR3 regions. HTBI primers were employed in a first-round RT-PCR of the TCR CDR3. TCRdb redid the calling of the multiplex PCR reads with MiXCR, one entry per CDR3 protein. The sample records around 340,000 distinct CDR3 sequences, roughly 21% being singletons. Input material: blood. The origin of the receptors is a woman in her 50s with Graves' hyperthyroidism.

V usage is TRBV2 and J usage is TRBJ2-1; 9 bases line up with TRBD1. In germline, CDR1 is SNHLY, CDR2 FYNNEI. The CDR3 contains 13 residues. V lost 6 bases to trimming and J lost 6 bases; unmatched junction nucleotides: 3. In DNA form, the CDR3 reads TGTGCCAGCAGGACGACAGGGGGCAATGAGCAGTTCTTC. Translating it yields CASRTTGGNEQFF.

This clonotype was recorded at least ten times. CDR3 nucleotides: TGTGCCAGCAGCCACGAGCGGGGGAAAGAGACCCAGTACTTC. It is translated as CASSHERGKETQYF. The V call is TRBV3-1, the J call TRBJ2-5, with TRBD2 matching over 8 bases. Per germline, CDR1 LGHDT and CDR2 YNNKEL (reference sequence). V gave up 3 bases and J gave up 3 bases; unmatched junction bases: 3. The CDR3 has 14 amino acids.

This clonotype was seen many times. This chain connects TRBV5-1 to TRBJ1-4; maybe TRBD1 (5 bases). CDR1 is SGHRS, CDR2 YFSETQ, per germline. Trimming removed 0 bases at V and 5 bases at J, with 8 bases between. The CDR3 has 14 residues. The CDR3 here is CASSLVGGNEKLFF. The CDR3 bases are TGCGCCAGCAGCTTGGTGGGGGGAAATGAAAAACTGTTTTTT.

In the case of this clonotype: Mismatch with germline at one junction end may stem from a read error. The chain joins TRBV2 to TRBJ1-4; D is unclear. CDR1 is SNHLY, CDR2 FYNNEI, per germline. This CDR3 contains 14 residues. The CDR3 DNA follows: TGTGCCAGCAGCGAAGGCGTCCTTAATGAAAAACTGTTTTTT. Protein sequence: CASSEGVLNEKLFF.

This clonotype occurred many times. The chain has TRBV4-1 and TRBJ1-5; unclear D gene. The V gene's germline CDR1 is MGHRA and CDR2 YSYEKL. The CDR3 has 18 amino acids. With 0 bases removed from V and 2 bases from J, the gap between germline ends came to 17 bases. The CDR3 DNA follows: TGCGCCAGCAGCCAAGATTCCAGACAATCACGGGGCAATCAGCCCCAGCATTTT. The encoded protein is CASSQDSRQSRGNQPQHF.

The rearrangement joins TRBV7-9 to TRBJ2-5; tentatively, D is TRBD1 (6 bases). Germline CDR1 and CDR2: SEHNR and FQNEAQ (reference sequence). Trimming took 1 base from V and 2 from J, leaving 11 bases between them. The CDR3 runs 15 residues. This CDR3 reads CASSLEQGTQETQYF. The CDR3, as DNA: TGTGCCAGCAGCTTAGAGCAGGGGACGCAAGAGACCCAGTACTTC.

Comment on this clonotype: A read error may be the cause here, since a much bigger clone is one base away. The V call is TRBV3-1, the J call TRBJ1-5; D is unclear. Trimming cost V 0 bases and J 6 bases, with 12 bases left between them. CDR1 and CDR2 from the germline V gene are LGHDT and YNNKEL (reference sequence). The CDR3 totals 15 residues. The CDR3 is CASSQDSSSGQPQHF. In DNA form, the CDR3 reads TGTGCCAGCAGCCAAGACAGCTCGTCGGGTCAGCCCCAGCATTTT. The full variable domain, in which reference TRBV3-1 and TRBJ1-5 provide the parts outside the CDR3, is DTAVSQTPKYLVTQMGNDKSIKCEQNLGHDTMYWYKQDSKKFLKIMFSYNNKELIINETVPNRFSPKSPDKAHLNLHINSLELGDSAVYFCASSQDSSSGQPQHFGDGTRLSIL.

This clonotype showed up many times. The chain joins TRBV18 to TRBJ2-7, with TRBD1 as a possible D gene (6 bases). Germline loops: CDR1 KGHSH, CDR2 LQKENI. The CDR3 covers 16 residues. The V end was cut by 2 bases, the J end by 2 bases, with 16 bases between. CDR3 sequence: CASSPAVMTGPYEQYF. CDR3 sequence (DNA): TGTGCCAGCTCACCAGCGGTTATGACAGGCCCCTACGAGCAGTACTTC.

This clonotype occurred many times. The V and J genes are TRBV18 and TRBJ2-5; D is undetermined. The CDR3 has 14 amino acids. V shed 2 bases and J shed 4 bases, with 11 bases lying between them. The germline V gene encodes CDR1 KGHSH and CDR2 LQKENI. Here the CDR3 DNA reads TGTGCCAGCTCACCAACATCGAGAGGAGAGACCCAGTACTTC. This sequence encodes CASSPTSRGETQYF.

This chain joins TRBV5-1 and TRBJ2-5; D gene uncertain. Germline V gives CDR1 SGHRS, CDR2 YFSETQ. The CDR3 extends over 14 amino acids. V lost 0 bases and J lost 4, with 10 bases in between. The CDR3 region is CASSLGLRVETQYF. The CDR3 region has the DNA TGCGCCAGCAGCTTGGGCCTAAGGGTAGAGACCCAGTACTTC.

There are many counts of this clonotype. V gene TRBV20-1 combines with J gene TRBJ1-2, with D possibly TRBD1 on 6 matching bases. Trimming stripped 1 base from V and 0 bases from J, with 15 bases between. In germline, CDR1 is DFQATT, CDR2 SNEGSKA (reference sequence). The CDR3 is made up of 16 amino acids. CDR3 region: CSARGSGTSANYGYTF. CDR3 nucleotides: TGCAGTGCTAGAGGATCGGGGACATCAGCTAACTATGGCTACACCTTC.

This clonotype has at least ten counts. The V call is TRBV28, the J call TRBJ2-2; TRBD2 matches 12 bases. CDR3 length: 16 amino acids. With V trimmed by 4 bases and J by 2 bases, 2 bases remained unmatched. Per the germline V gene, CDR1 is MDHEN and CDR2 is SYDVKM. The CDR3 DNA reads as TGTGCCAGCAGTTCTAGCGGGGGGGTTAACACCGGGGAGCTGTTTTTT. This sequence encodes CASSSSGGVNTGELFF.

This clonotype has a count of ten or more. In DNA form, the CDR3 reads TGCAGCGCATTCACAGGGGGCGGCTACACCTTC. Protein: CSAFTGGGYTF. The genes are TRBV29-1 and TRBJ1-2; 9 bases match TRBD1. With 7 bases clipped from V and 8 bases from J, the junction kept 5 bases outside the gene matches. Germline CDR1 and CDR2: SQVTM and ANQGSEA. CDR3 size: 11 residues. The full variable domain, in which reference TRBV29-1 and TRBJ1-2 provide the parts outside the CDR3, is SAVISQKPSRDICQRGTSLTIQCQVDSQVTMMFWYRQQPGQSLTLIATANQGSEATYESGFVIDKFPISRPNLTFSTLTVSNMSPEDSSIYLCSAFTGGGYTFGSGTRLTVV.

The V and J genes are TRBV2 and TRBJ2-3; no definite D call. There are 13 residues in the CDR3. The germline gives CDR1 SNHLY, CDR2 FYNNEI. The V end was cut by 7 bases, the J end by 0 bases, with 8 bases between. The CDR3 here is CASTFSSTDTQYF. The CDR3, as DNA: TGTGCCAGCACCTTTTCTAGCACAGATACGCAGTATTTT.

In its sample, this clonotype was seen many times. V gene TRBV20-1 combines with J gene TRBJ2-1; unclear D gene. The V gene's germline CDR1 is DFQATT and CDR2 SNEGSKA (reference sequence). V lost 1 base to trimming and J lost 5 bases, with 6 bases between them. The CDR3 sequence is 12 residues long. The CDR3 DNA sequence: TGCAGTGCTAGAGGGCTTAACAATGAGCAGTTCTTC. Residues: CSARGLNNEQFF.

The chain uses TRBV6-5 and TRBJ2-5; TRBD1 might be the D (6 bases). Trimming removed 5 bases from V and 5 bases from J, with 12 bases in between. This CDR3 spans 13 amino acids. The germline V gene has CDR1 MNHEY and CDR2 SVGAGI. CDR3 DNA sequence: TGTGCCAGCAGTACTACAGGGCGGGAGACCCAGTACTTC. Translating gives CASSTTGRETQYF.

This clonotype was seen at least ten times. The gene calls are TRBV7-3 and TRBJ2-3, with D possibly being TRBD2 (6 bases). The germline V and J ends were trimmed by 1 base and 0 bases, with 11 bases remaining between them. The CDR3 spans 16 residues. From germline, CDR1 is SGHTA and CDR2 FQGTGA. CDR3 DNA sequence: TGTGCCAGCAGCTTAAATGCGGGGACTAGCACAGATACGCAGTATTTT. Translating gives CASSLNAGTSTDTQYF.

This clonotype was picked up many times. The rearrangement uses TRBV24-1 and TRBJ1-1; 7 nucleotides agree with TRBD1. The germline CDR1 and CDR2 sequences are KGHDR and SFDVKD. Trimming at V came to 3 bases and at J to 7 bases, leaving 7 bases not matched to a gene. This CDR3 region has 14 residues. The CDR3 coding sequence is TGTGCCACCAGTGATCAGGGGGGAGTCGATGAAGCTTTCTTT. Translating it yields CATSDQGGVDEAFF.

This clonotype was detected a few times. This rearrangement joins TRBV5-4 to TRBJ2-7; 7 bases map to TRBD2. The CDR3 spans 16 residues. Germline values: CDR1 SGHNT, CDR2 YYREEE (reference sequence). V was clipped by 4 bases and J by 2 bases; unmatched bases: 12. The CDR3 loop reads CASSPYGSSGAYEQYF. CDR3 nucleotide sequence: TGTGCCAGCAGCCCCTACGGGTCTAGCGGTGCCTACGAGCAGTACTTC.

This clonotype was counted between two and nine times. This sequence joins TRBV5-1 and TRBJ2-3, with D tentatively TRBD1 (6 bases). From germline, CDR1 is SGHRS and CDR2 YFSETQ. With 4 bases removed from V and 0 bases from J, the gap between germline ends came to 9 bases. The CDR3 has 14 residues. Here the CDR3 reads CASSEQGSTDTQYF. Written as DNA, the CDR3 is TGCGCCAGCAGCGAACAGGGTAGCACAGATACGCAGTATTTT.

This clonotype has more than one count but fewer than ten. The chain couples TRBV6-1 to TRBJ1-1; maybe TRBD1 (5 bases). The V end lost 5 bases, the J end lost 6 bases, and 19 bases lay between the germline ends. The CDR3 totals 15 residues. The V gene's germline CDR1 is MNHNS and CDR2 SASEGT. The CDR3 is CASSSSTPGTAEAFF. The CDR3 bases are TGTGCCAGCAGTTCCTCAACCCCAGGGACCGCTGAAGCTTTCTTT.

This clonotype appeared many times. J is TRBJ2-2 and V is TRBV12-5, with TRBD2 identical over 12 bases. The CDR3 spans 15 residues. Germline CDR1 LGHNT, CDR2 FRNRAP. V was pared by 2 bases and J by 5 bases, with 0 bases of the junction left unmatched. DNA of the CDR3: TGTGCTAGTGGTTTGCTAGCGGGAGGGACCGGGGAGCTGTTTTTT. Its translation is CASGLLAGGTGELFF.

This clonotype was observed at least ten times. The rearrangement links TRBV19 to TRBJ1-1, with TRBD1 matching 7 bases. The length of the CDR3 is 14 residues. Trimming removed 3 bases from V and 0 bases from J; junction bases left unmatched: 1. Germline assignment: CDR1 LNHDA and CDR2 SQIVND (reference sequence). CDR3 sequence: CASSITGVNTEAFF. The CDR3 nucleotides are TGTGCCAGTAGTATCACAGGGGTGAACACTGAAGCTTTCTTT.

V usage is TRBV25-1 and J usage is TRBJ1-1; a weak D match, TRBD1 (5 bases). The CDR3 has 15 amino acids. Germline CDR1 and CDR2: MGHDK and SYGVNS. V was trimmed by 6 bases and J by 4 bases, leaving 18 bases between them. The CDR3 here is CASSPLGWQGTEAFF. Written as DNA, the CDR3 is TGTGCCAGCAGCCCCCTGGGGTGGCAGGGCACTGAAGCTTTCTTT.

The chain links TRBV6-1 to TRBJ2-7, with a tentative D call TRBD1 (6 bases). CDR3 length equals 14 residues. Trimming pared 6 bases from V and 6 bases from J, leaving 18 bases between. CDR1 and CDR2 (germline): MNHNS, SASEGT. The CDR3 loop reads CASSPVTGTCEQYF. In DNA form, the CDR3 reads TGTGCCAGCAGCCCAGTGACAGGAACCTGCGAGCAGTACTTC.

This clonotype came up a few times. This chain uses TRBV20-1 with TRBJ1-5; D remains unclear. Looked up from germline, CDR1 is DFQATT and CDR2 is SNEGSKA (reference sequence). This CDR3 has 17 residues. V lost 5 bases and J 6 bases, leaving 26 bases between the germline ends. The CDR3 here is CSAPPLGRPEGGQPQHF. CDR3 nucleotides: TGCAGTGCTCCTCCCTTAGGTCGGCCGGAAGGCGGTCAGCCCCAGCATTTT.

This clonotype was seen a handful of times. This chain links TRBV6-1 with TRBJ1-5, with TRBD1 identical over 7 bases. J gave up 3 bases and V 5 bases, and 7 bases lay outside the gene matches. Germline CDR1 is MNHNS and CDR2 is SASEGT. The CDR3 is 15 amino acids. Here the CDR3 reads CASSSGTANNQPQHF. DNA for the CDR3: TGTGCCAGCAGTTCCGGGACAGCTAACAATCAGCCCCAGCATTTT.

This chain uses TRBV6-2 or TRBV6-3 with TRBJ1-2; D is ambiguous. V lost 7 bases and J 2 bases, leaving 8 bases between the germline ends. Germline CDR1 MNHEY, CDR2 SVGEGT. The CDR3 is 12 amino acids. The CDR3 here is CASNKLNYGYTF. The CDR3 region has the DNA TGTGCCAGCAACAAGCTAAACTATGGCTACACCTTC.